The 28 T cell receptor beta chains given below trace back to one sample, sequenced in a study of blood T cell repertoires in COVID-19. Sequencing used immunoSEQ multiplex PCR; TCRdb keeps in-frame clones, though not all of them. The table lists under 200,000 clones, nearly 90% of them singletons. The sample comprised peripheral blood. All receptors come from a man aged 55 to 70 with active or convalescent COVID-19.

A note on this clone: The CDR3 does not end in the conserved phenylalanine or tryptophan, so this is likely a read error. The limits of the CDR3 on the DNA are not certain, so only TCRdb's listed CDR3 is given. The CDR3 protein is CASSYYDSKA. The chain has TRBV6-5 and TRBJ2-7; the D segment call TRBD1 is taken from the table without a DNA check. The CDR3 contains 10 residues when both ends are counted. Germline CDR1 reads MNHEY; CDR2 reads SVGAGI.

The V call is TRBV2, the J call TRBJ1-4; TRBD1 matches 9 bases. The length of the CDR3 is 14 residues. After removal of 6 bases from V and 8 bases from J, the junction contained 7 bases not matched to a gene. Germline CDR1 SNHLY, CDR2 FYNNEI. CDR3 amino acids: CASRQQGAGEKLFF. CDR3 DNA: TGTGCCAGCAGGCAACAGGGGGCAGGAGAAAAACTGTTTTTT.

This chain joins TRBV7-9 and TRBJ1-3, with D possibly TRBD1 on 5 matching bases. Germline CDR1 SEHNR, CDR2 FQNEAQ (reference sequence). CDR3 size: 16 residues. Between the trimmed V and J ends, which lost 5 bases and 0 bases, there was a span of 14 bases. CDR3 loop: CASSQWGRISGNTIYF. CDR3 in DNA: TGTGCCAGCAGCCAGTGGGGCAGAATCTCTGGAAACACCATATATTTT. The variable domain in full, with the rest retrieved from reference TRBV7-9 and TRBJ1-3, is DTGVSQNPRHKITKRGQNVTFRCDPISEHNRLYWYRQTLGQGPEFLTYFQNEAQLEKSRLLSDRFSAERPKGSFSTLEIQRTEQGDSAMYLCASSQWGRISGNTIYFGEGSWLTVV.

V usage is TRBV7-2 and J usage is TRBJ1-5; D call uncertain. This CDR3 region has 15 residues. V lost 5 bases to trimming and J lost 1 base, with 12 bases between them. Germline V lookup: CDR1 SGHTA, CDR2 FQGNSA. The CDR3 here is CASSQRSSSNQPQHF. The CDR3 region has the DNA TGTGCCAGCAGCCAGCGGTCAAGCAGCAATCAGCCCCAGCATTTT.

This clone was seen once. CDR3 nucleotide sequence: TGTGCCAGCAGTGGGACAGGGGGCGTGGATACGCAGTATTTT. Translating gives CASSGTGGVDTQYF. This chain joins TRBV2 and TRBJ2-3; 11 bases match TRBD1. Trimming took 4 bases from V and 6 from J; bases not matched to a gene: 3. CDR3 length: 14 amino acids. Germline assignment: CDR1 SNHLY and CDR2 FYNNEI.

The chain carries TRBV5-1 and TRBJ2-3; 11 bases map to TRBD2. There are 14 residues in the CDR3. Germline assignment: CDR1 SGHRS and CDR2 YFSETQ. V trimming: 3 bases; J trimming: 7 bases; junction bases outside the gene matches: 4. CDR3 DNA sequence: TGCGCCAGCAGCTCGGGACTAGCGGATAATACGCAGTATTTT. This translates into CASSSGLADNTQYF. Full variable domain (rest looked up from reference TRBV5-1 and TRBJ2-3): KAGVTQTPRYLIKTRGQQVTLSCSPISGHRSVSWYQQTPGQGLQFLFEYFSETQRNKGNFPGRFSGRQFSNSRSEMNVSTLELGDSALYLCASSSGLADNTQYFGPGTRLTVL.

This chain uses TRBV5-1 with TRBJ1-6; D perhaps matches TRBD1 (6 bases). Trimming cost V 3 bases and J 7 bases, with 11 bases left between them. This CDR3 comprises 14 residues. CDR1 is SGHRS, CDR2 YFSETQ, per germline. The CDR3 region is CASSSRTVNSPLHF. CDR3 DNA: TGCGCCAGCAGCTCACGGACAGTAAATTCACCCCTCCACTTT.

The CDR3 nucleotides are TGCGCCAGCAGCTTGGGAGGGCCCCTACTCTACGAGCAGTACTTC. The encoded protein is CASSLGGPLLYEQYF. This chain joins TRBV5-1 and TRBJ2-7; tentatively, D is TRBD2 (5 bases). Trimming took 0 bases from V and 3 from J, leaving 13 bases between them. Germline lookup yields CDR1 SGHRS and CDR2 YFSETQ. There are 15 residues in the CDR3.

The CDR3 DNA follows: TGTGCCAGCAGCTTAACTCGAGGGCCCCCGAGAGACTATGGCTACACCTTC. Amino acid sequence: CASSLTRGPPRDYGYTF. J is TRBJ1-2 and V is TRBV11-2; D is unclear. Trimming took off 2 bases at V and 3 bases at J, with 19 bases between the two ends. In germline, CDR1 is SGHAT, CDR2 FQNNGV. The CDR3 consists of 17 residues.

This clone appeared a few times. The rearrangement joins TRBV2 to TRBJ1-5; no clear D gene. The CDR3 runs 14 residues. Per the germline V gene, CDR1 is SNHLY and CDR2 is FYNNEI. The ends were cut back, 8 bases at V and 4 bases at J, with 15 bases in the middle. The chain's CDR3 is CASRRETENQPQHF. In DNA form, the CDR3 reads TGTGCCAGCCGAAGGGAGACCGAAAATCAGCCCCAGCATTTT. Full variable domain (outside the CDR3, taken from reference TRBV2 and TRBJ1-5): EPEVTQTPSHQVTQMGQEVILRCVPISNHLYFYWYRQILGQKVEFLVSFYNNEISEKSEIFDDQFSVERPDGSNFTLKIRSTKLEDSAMYFCASRRETENQPQHFGDGTRLSIL.

The chain joins TRBV7-3 to TRBJ1-1; no reliable D call. CDR3 length: 13 amino acids. V was cut by 8 bases and J by 1 base, with 11 bases left in between. Germline-derived CDR1 and CDR2 are SGHTA and FQGTGA. CDR3 in DNA: TGTGCCAGCGCCATTCAGGAGAACACTGAAGCTTTCTTT. Its translation: CASAIQENTEAFF.

This clone was detected once. The rearrangement joins TRBV5-4 to TRBJ2-3, with 8 bases that match TRBD1. This CDR3 contains 13 residues. Germline CDR1 is SGHNT and CDR2 is YYREEE (reference sequence). V gave up 4 bases and J gave up 6 bases; unmatched junction bases: 4. CDR3 region: CASSQGAGDTQYF. The CDR3 nucleotides read TGTGCCAGCAGCCAGGGGGCAGGGGATACGCAGTATTTT.

The chain links TRBV6-1 to TRBJ2-3, with D tentatively TRBD1 (6 bases). The CDR3 totals 17 residues. CDR1 is MNHNS and CDR2 is SASEGT in the germline V gene. The V and J ends lost 4 bases and 5 bases respectively, with 22 bases between them. In nucleotides, the CDR3 is TGTGCCAGCAGTGGTCTGAACGGGACACCGGACGAAGATACGCAGTATTTT. Translating it yields CASSGLNGTPDEDTQYF.

This chain connects TRBV11-2 to TRBJ1-2; TRBD1 might be the D (6 bases). Germline-derived CDR1 and CDR2 are SGHAT and FQNNGV. The V and J ends lost 6 bases and 5 bases respectively, with 19 bases between them. This CDR3 contains 15 residues. The chain's CDR3 is CASRPYTGKGYGYTF. CDR3 sequence (DNA): TGTGCCAGCAGGCCCTACACAGGGAAAGGATATGGCTACACCTTC. Full variable domain (rest looked up from reference TRBV11-2 and TRBJ1-2): EAGVAQSPRYKIIEKRQSVAFWCNPISGHATLYWYQQILGQGPKLLIQFQNNGVVDDSQLPKDRFSAERLKGVDSTLKIQPAKLEDSAVYLCASRPYTGKGYGYTFGSGTRLTVV.

Details on this clone: A junction boundary mismatches the germline segment, possibly from a read error. This chain connects TRBV5-1 to TRBJ2-3; D remains ambiguous. The CDR3 runs 13 residues. The germline gives CDR1 SGHRS, CDR2 YFSETQ. CDR3 residues: CASTLGDTDTQYF. CDR3 DNA: TGCGCCAGCACCTTGGGCGACACAGATACGCAGTATTTT.

In this sample, this clone turned up once. The V call is TRBV12-3 or TRBV12-4, the J call TRBJ1-2; possibly TRBD1 for D (5 bases). Trimming left V 9 bases short and J 4 bases short, with 15 bases between. This CDR3 is built from 13 residues. The DNA for the CDR3 is TGTGCCAGTCTCCCCAGGGTGGGCTATGGCTACACCTTC. Protein sequence: CASLPRVGYGYTF.

This clone was seen a single time. The rearrangement links TRBV6-5 to TRBJ1-5, with D perhaps TRBD1 (5 bases). Trimming stripped 6 bases from V and 6 bases from J, with 9 bases between. The CDR3 consists of 12 residues. From germline, CDR1 is MNHEY and CDR2 SVGAGI. CDR3 bases: TGTGCCAGCAGACAGGCCGGTCAGCCCCAGCATTTT. Its translation: CASRQAGQPQHF.

This chain connects TRBV5-1 to TRBJ2-3; 9 nucleotides line up with TRBD1. V lost 4 bases and J lost 1; bases outside the gene matches: 7. The germline gives CDR1 SGHRS, CDR2 YFSETQ. The CDR3 has 16 amino acids. CDR3 nucleotides: TGCGCCAGCAGCCGATCGGGACAGGGCGGCACAGATACGCAGTATTTT. Its translation is CASSRSGQGGTDTQYF.

The chain has TRBV5-1 and TRBJ2-5; D is uncertain. The ends were cut back, 0 bases at V and 3 bases at J, with 6 bases in the middle. This CDR3 is built from 13 residues. CDR1 is SGHRS, CDR2 YFSETQ, per germline. DNA for the CDR3: TGCGCCAGCAGCTTGGCCTTAGAAGAGACCCAGTACTTC. Protein product: CASSLALEETQYF.

The CDR3 is CASSLDRDNEQFF. The DNA of the CDR3 is TGTGCCAGCAGCTTGGACAGAGATAATGAGCAGTTCTTC. This sequence joins TRBV11-3 and TRBJ2-1; tentative D call: TRBD1 (6 bases). The V gene lost 3 bases and the J gene lost 7 bases, with 10 bases spanning the gap. Germline V gene data show CDR1 as SGHNT and CDR2 as YENEEA. The CDR3 spans 13 residues.

This chain uses TRBV5-8 with TRBJ1-1, with 9 bases matching TRBD1. CDR3 length: 14 amino acids. CDR1 SGHTS and CDR2 YDEGEE come from the germline V gene. V gave up 4 bases and J gave up 5 bases; unmatched junction bases: 6. For the CDR3, the DNA is TGTGCCAGCAGCCCCTGGACAGGGGCTACTGAAGCTTTCTTT. Protein sequence: CASSPWTGATEAFF.

The gene calls are TRBV5-1 and TRBJ2-5; 8 positions agree with TRBD2. V gave up 2 bases and J gave up 4 bases; unmatched junction bases: 4. The germline gives CDR1 SGHRS, CDR2 YFSETQ. CDR3 size: 14 residues. DNA of the CDR3: TGCGCCAGCAGCTTCGCGGGGGGTGCAGAGACCCAGTACTTC. It yields the protein CASSFAGGAETQYF.

The rearrangement links TRBV5-1 to TRBJ2-3; possibly TRBD1 for D (5 bases). Per the germline V gene, CDR1 is SGHRS and CDR2 is YFSETQ. The V end was cut by 5 bases, the J end by 2 bases, with 15 bases between. The CDR3 is 15 amino acids. CDR3 sequence: CASSPLTGSTDTQYF. The CDR3 DNA reads as TGCGCCAGCAGTCCCCTTACAGGATCCACAGATACGCAGTATTTT.

The chain combines TRBV11-2 with TRBJ2-7; 10 bases are shared with TRBD1. The trim removed 2 bases at V and 1 base at J, leaving 2 bases unmatched. The CDR3 loop spans 15 amino acids. Germline assignment: CDR1 SGHAT and CDR2 FQNNGV. The DNA for the CDR3 is TGTGCCAGCAGCTTAAGGACAGGGGGTTCCTACGAGCAGTACTTC. It encodes CASSLRTGGSYEQYF. Together with reference TRBV11-2 and TRBJ2-7, the CDR3 gives the full variable domain: EAGVAQSPRYKIIEKRQSVAFWCNPISGHATLYWYQQILGQGPKLLIQFQNNGVVDDSQLPKDRFSAERLKGVDSTLKIQPAKLEDSAVYLCASSLRTGGSYEQYFGPGTRLTVT.

This rearrangement joins TRBV11-2 to TRBJ2-1, with 8 bases fitting TRBD1. The germline gives CDR1 SGHAT, CDR2 FQNNGV. The CDR3 consists of 16 residues. The ends lost 6 bases at V and 1 base at J; junction bases unmatched: 8. The CDR3 DNA is TGTGCCAGCAGGCCTATCAGGGGGCAGTCCTACAATGAGCAGTTCTTC. Translated, it gives CASRPIRGQSYNEQFF. The entire variable domain, with the rest obtained from reference TRBV11-2 and TRBJ2-1, is as follows: EAGVAQSPRYKIIEKRQSVAFWCNPISGHATLYWYQQILGQGPKLLIQFQNNGVVDDSQLPKDRFSAERLKGVDSTLKIQPAKLEDSAVYLCASRPIRGQSYNEQFFGPGTRLTVL.

The chain carries TRBV12-3 or TRBV12-4 and TRBJ1-6; unclear D gene. CDR3 length: 13 residues. Between the trimmed V and J ends, which lost 6 bases and 8 bases, there was a span of 11 bases. The CDR3 bases are TGTGCCAGCAGGCAAGGCGGGGATTCACCCCTCCACTTT. This sequence encodes CASRQGGDSPLHF.

This chain uses TRBV29-1 with TRBJ1-1, with D maybe TRBD1 (5 bases). Looked up from germline, CDR1 is SQVTM and CDR2 is ANQGSEA. The CDR3 runs 16 residues. V shed 4 bases and J shed 0 bases, with 18 bases lying between them. CDR3 in amino acids: CSVVLQGRSLNTEAFF. CDR3 bases: TGCAGCGTTGTCCTGCAGGGTAGGTCCCTGAACACTGAAGCTTTCTTT.

The chain links TRBV6-5 to TRBJ1-2; the D is unclear. In germline, CDR1 is MNHEY, CDR2 SVGAGI. CDR3 length: 14 residues. V lost 7 bases and J 0 bases, leaving 12 bases between the germline ends. CDR3 nucleotides: TGTGCCAGCAAGAGGGCTACCTCTAACTATGGCTACACCTTC. Translating gives CASKRATSNYGYTF.